The T cell receptor (beta chain) described here comes from a study of tumor-infiltrating lymphocytes in glioblastoma multiforme (dated 2017 in TCRdb). In the study overall: To test whether intratumoral genomic heterogeneity fosters TIL diversity, the study jointly examined somatic mutations, TIL diversity and immune response activity. Study-wide conclusions, independent of this receptor: Only one glioblastoma patient was included in the TCR and somatic mutation analysis, limiting generalizability. T cells were not sorted into functional subsets, and such sorting was noted by the authors as a future improvement. RNA-based TCR sequencing may distort clone frequencies because T cells carry unequal numbers of TCR transcripts.

A modified ARM-PCR protocol with multiple V-beta primers and a C-beta primer was used to build TCRB libraries from RNA via three nested multiplex PCR rounds. Starting from about 550 ng of total RNA, TCRB-specific cDNA was synthesized using ProtoScript II Reverse Transcriptase and a C-beta primer. No unique molecular identifiers were described for the TCRB libraries. The third PCR added barcodes and adapters over around 24 cycles with Deep VentR (exo-) polymerase, followed by gel purification of 250-500 bp bands. An Illumina HiSeq 2500 generating 250 bp paired-end reads was used to sequence the TCRB libraries. Per the original workflow: Reads were cleaned with Trimmomatic, merged with FLASH, assigned V, D and J segments with MiGEC, and analyzed with VDJtools. VDJtools was used to calculate the Shannon-Wiener diversity index, which quantified repertoire diversity. The public reads were quality trimmed at Q25 with fastp and then assembled into clones with MiXCR by TCRdb, keeping productive beta chains. Every distinct CDR3 protein forms one entry, paired with its most common genes and DNA. TCRdb, not the original authors, processed these V and J calls. In this sample the table shows approximately 30,000 distinct CDR3 sequences, around 55% of which occur a single time. Roughly 33% of the sample is in the top ten clones.

The AllPrep DNA/RNA mini kit was used to purify genomic DNA and total RNA at the same time from each of the ten to eleven tumor samples. Every RNA sample had an RNA integrity number above 6.5 and an OD 260/280 ratio above 1.9. From the germline V gene, CDR1 is MGHRA and CDR2 is YSYEKL. Measured from the cysteine to the phenylalanine, the CDR3 is 18 residues long. Only CDR3 DNA is held: 54 bases, read in frame from base 1. V sheds 4 bases and J sheds 0 bases, leaving 18 bases between their ends. In regard to this clonotype: Its antigen is still unknown. Base-call qualities are not available, and no considerably larger clone is one nucleotide away.

Recombination joined TRBV4-1 with TRBJ1-4, and TRBD1 may be the D gene, going by 5 matching bases. The receptor's source is a male donor with glioblastoma. The source material was brain tumor tissue. CDR3 reads: CASSPRAGRLSTNEKLFF. Read as DNA, the sequence is TGCGCCAGCAGCCCCAGGGCAGGGAGGCTTTCAACTAATGAAAAACTGTTTTTT.